These 5 T cell receptor beta chains originate from one sample sequenced in a study of shared clonotypes between healthy human individuals. Data came from immunoSEQ multiplex PCR; TCRdb stores just in-frame clones and leaves some out. The sample lists about 2.4 million clones, 80% to 95% occurring once. The specimen was naive CD4+ T cells from PBMCs. Noted subset: CD45RA+ positively selected. These TCRs come from a man aged 18 to 29 in good health. Some clones in this sample may be carry-over from other donors' samples.

The V and J genes are TRBV18 and TRBJ1-2, with D perhaps matching TRBD1 (5 bases). Trimming pared 4 bases from V and 4 bases from J, leaving 10 bases between. In germline, CDR1 is KGHSH, CDR2 LQKENI. The CDR3 consists of 13 residues. The CDR3 bases are TGTGCCAGCTCACTGGGGGAATCCTATGGCTACACCTTC. This encodes CASSLGESYGYTF.

This clone was recorded once. The chain carries TRBV11-1 and TRBJ1-2; the D gene is possibly TRBD1 (5 bases). The germline V and J ends were trimmed by 5 bases and 4 bases, with 14 bases remaining between them. The CDR3 loop spans 14 amino acids. Germline-derived CDR1 and CDR2 are SGHAT and FQDESV (reference sequence). The CDR3 loop is CASSPRTTTYGYTF. The CDR3 bases are TGTGCCAGCAGCCCGCGGACAACCACCTATGGCTACACCTTC.

This clone was observed a single time. Other DNA sequences in this specimen translate into the identical CDR3. The rearrangement uses TRBV7-2 and TRBJ2-5, with a tentative D call TRBD2 (5 bases). The CDR3 length is 15 residues. The V gene's germline CDR1 is SGHTA and CDR2 FQGNSA. The V gene lost 0 bases and the J gene lost 2 bases, with 10 bases spanning the gap. In DNA, the CDR3 is TGTGCCAGCAGCTTAGCGCGCGGGTATCAAGAGACCCAGTACTTC. It translates to CASSLARGYQETQYF.

The rearrangement links TRBV4-1 to TRBJ2-1; 7 nucleotides line up with TRBD1. Unmatched junction bases numbered 4, after V lost 2 bases and J lost 0 bases. This CDR3 is 16 amino acids long. Germline values: CDR1 MGHRA, CDR2 YSYEKL. Written as DNA, the CDR3 is TGCGCCAGCAGCCAATTAGGGACAGTCTCCTACAATGAGCAGTTCTTC. Amino acids: CASSQLGTVSYNEQFF.

V and J are TRBV5-1 and TRBJ2-1, with D tentatively TRBD2 (6 bases). V lost 0 bases and J 5 bases, leaving 15 bases between the germline ends. CDR1 is SGHRS and CDR2 is YFSETQ in the germline V gene. The CDR3 length is 16 residues. CDR3 in DNA: TGCGCCAGCAGCTTGGTTTCCGGGGGTTATGACAATGAGCAGTTCTTC. This gives the protein CASSLVSGGYDNEQFF. The complete variable domain, with remaining parts taken from reference TRBV5-1 and TRBJ2-1, reads KAGVTQTPRYLIKTRGQQVTLSCSPISGHRSVSWYQQTPGQGLQFLFEYFSETQRNKGNFPGRFSGRQFSNSRSEMNVSTLELGDSALYLCASSLVSGGYDNEQFFGPGTRLTVL.